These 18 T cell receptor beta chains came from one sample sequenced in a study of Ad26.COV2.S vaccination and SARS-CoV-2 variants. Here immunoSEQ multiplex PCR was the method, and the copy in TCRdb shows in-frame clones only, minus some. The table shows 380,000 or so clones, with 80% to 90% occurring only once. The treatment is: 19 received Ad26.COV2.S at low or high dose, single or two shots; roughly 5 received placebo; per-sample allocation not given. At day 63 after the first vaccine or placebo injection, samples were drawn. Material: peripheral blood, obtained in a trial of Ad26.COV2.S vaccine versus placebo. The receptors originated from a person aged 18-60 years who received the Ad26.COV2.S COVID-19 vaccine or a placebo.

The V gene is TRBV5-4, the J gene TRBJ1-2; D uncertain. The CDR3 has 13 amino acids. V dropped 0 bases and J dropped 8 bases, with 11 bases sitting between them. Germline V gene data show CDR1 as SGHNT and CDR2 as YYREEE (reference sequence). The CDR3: CASSLAGVWGYTF. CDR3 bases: TGTGCCAGCAGCTTGGCCGGTGTTTGGGGCTACACCTTC.

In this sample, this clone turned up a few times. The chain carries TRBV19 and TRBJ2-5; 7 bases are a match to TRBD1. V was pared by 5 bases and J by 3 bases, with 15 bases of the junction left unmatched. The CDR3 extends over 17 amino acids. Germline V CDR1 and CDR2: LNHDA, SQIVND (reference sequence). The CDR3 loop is CASSPGTVGWLKETQYF. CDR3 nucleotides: TGTGCCAGTAGTCCCGGGACAGTAGGGTGGCTAAAAGAGACCCAGTACTTC. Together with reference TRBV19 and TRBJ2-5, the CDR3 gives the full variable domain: DGGITQSPKYLFRKEGQNVTLSCEQNLNHDAMYWYRQDPGQGLRLIYYSQIVNDFQKGDIAEGYSVSREKKESFPLTVTSAQKNPTAFYLCASSPGTVGWLKETQYFGPGTRLLVL.

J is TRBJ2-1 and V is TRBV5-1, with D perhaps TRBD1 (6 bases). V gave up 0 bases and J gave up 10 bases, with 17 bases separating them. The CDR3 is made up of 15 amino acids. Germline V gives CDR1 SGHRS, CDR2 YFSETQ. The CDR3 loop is CASSLDRVSLGEQFF. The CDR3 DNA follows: TGCGCCAGCAGCTTGGACAGGGTCTCGCTAGGGGAGCAGTTCTTC.

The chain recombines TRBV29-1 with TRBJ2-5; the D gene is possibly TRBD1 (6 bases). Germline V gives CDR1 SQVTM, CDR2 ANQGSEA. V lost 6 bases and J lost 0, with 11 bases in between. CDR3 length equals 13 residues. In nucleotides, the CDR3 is TGCAGCGTAGAAACAGGGTACCAAGAGACCCAGTACTTC. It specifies CSVETGYQETQYF.

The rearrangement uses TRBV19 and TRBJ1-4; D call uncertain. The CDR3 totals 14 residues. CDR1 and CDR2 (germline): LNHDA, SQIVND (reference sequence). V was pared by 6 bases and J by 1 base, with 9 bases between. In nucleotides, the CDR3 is TGTGCCAGTAGCCTCCGGGGAACTAATGAAAAACTGTTTTTT. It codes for CASSLRGTNEKLFF.

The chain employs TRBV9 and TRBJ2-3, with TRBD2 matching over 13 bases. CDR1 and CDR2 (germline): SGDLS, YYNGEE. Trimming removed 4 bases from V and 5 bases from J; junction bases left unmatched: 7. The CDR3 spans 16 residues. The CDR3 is CASSLLAGGLVDTQYF. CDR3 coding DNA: TGTGCCAGCAGCTTACTAGCGGGGGGGCTTGTAGATACGCAGTATTTT.

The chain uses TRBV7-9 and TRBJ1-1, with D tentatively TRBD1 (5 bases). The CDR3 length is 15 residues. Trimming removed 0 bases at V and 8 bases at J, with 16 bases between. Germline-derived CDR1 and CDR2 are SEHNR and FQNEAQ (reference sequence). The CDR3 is CASSLAMGQGPEAFF. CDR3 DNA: TGTGCCAGCAGCTTAGCGATGGGGCAAGGGCCCGAAGCTTTCTTT.

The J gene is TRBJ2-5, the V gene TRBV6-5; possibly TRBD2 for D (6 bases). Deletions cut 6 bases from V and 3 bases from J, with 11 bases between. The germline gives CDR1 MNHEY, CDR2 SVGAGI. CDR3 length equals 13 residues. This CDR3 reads CASRLPGEETQYF. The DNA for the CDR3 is TGTGCCAGCAGGCTCCCGGGGGAAGAGACCCAGTACTTC.

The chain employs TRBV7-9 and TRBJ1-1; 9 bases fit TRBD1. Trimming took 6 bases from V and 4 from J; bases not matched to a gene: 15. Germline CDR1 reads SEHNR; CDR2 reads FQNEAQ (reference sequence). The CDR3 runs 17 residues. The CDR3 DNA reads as TGTGCCAGCAGTCAACAGGGGGCTTTACGCGTTGGCACTGAAGCTTTCTTT. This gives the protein CASSQQGALRVGTEAFF.

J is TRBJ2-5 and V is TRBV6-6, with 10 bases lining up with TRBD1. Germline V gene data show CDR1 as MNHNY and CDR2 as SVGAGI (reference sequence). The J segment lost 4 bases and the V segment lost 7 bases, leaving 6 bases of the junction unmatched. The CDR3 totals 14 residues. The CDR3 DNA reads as TGTGCCAGCACCCTGACAGGGGGCTCAGAGACCCAGTACTTC. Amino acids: CASTLTGGSETQYF.

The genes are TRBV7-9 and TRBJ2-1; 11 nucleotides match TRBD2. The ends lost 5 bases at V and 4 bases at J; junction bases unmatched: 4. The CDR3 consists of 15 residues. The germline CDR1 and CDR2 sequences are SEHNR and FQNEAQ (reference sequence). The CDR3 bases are TGTGCCAGCAGCCTAACTAGCGGGAGATACAATGAGCAGTTCTTC. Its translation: CASSLTSGRYNEQFF.

The CDR3 DNA sequence: TGTGCCAGCAGCTTACGGTCCAGCAGATCAACTAATGAAAAACTGTTTTTT. Translation gives CASSLRSSRSTNEKLFF. This sequence joins TRBV11-2 and TRBJ1-4; no firm D call. Deletions cut 2 bases from V and 0 bases from J, with 13 bases between. Germline CDR1 reads SGHAT; CDR2 reads FQNNGV. This CDR3 spans 17 amino acids.

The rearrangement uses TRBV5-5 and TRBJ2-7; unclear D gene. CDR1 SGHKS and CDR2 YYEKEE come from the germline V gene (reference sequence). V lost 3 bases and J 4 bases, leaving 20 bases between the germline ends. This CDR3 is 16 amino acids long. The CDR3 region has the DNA TGTGCCAGCAGCTGGCGGCCGGACCTCGCCCCTTACGAGCAGTACTTC. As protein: CASSWRPDLAPYEQYF.

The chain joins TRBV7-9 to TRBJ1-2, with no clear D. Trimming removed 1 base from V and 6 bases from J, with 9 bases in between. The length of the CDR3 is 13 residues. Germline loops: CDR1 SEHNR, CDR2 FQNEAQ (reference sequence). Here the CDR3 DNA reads TGTGCCAGCAGCTTAGACAGTAGGAATGGCTACACCTTC. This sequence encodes CASSLDSRNGYTF.

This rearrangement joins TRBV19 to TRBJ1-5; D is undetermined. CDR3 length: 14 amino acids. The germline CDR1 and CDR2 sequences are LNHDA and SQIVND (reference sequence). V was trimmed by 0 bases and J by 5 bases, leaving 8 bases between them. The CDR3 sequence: CASSIDHADQPQHF. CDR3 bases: TGTGCCAGTAGTATAGATCACGCGGATCAGCCCCAGCATTTT.

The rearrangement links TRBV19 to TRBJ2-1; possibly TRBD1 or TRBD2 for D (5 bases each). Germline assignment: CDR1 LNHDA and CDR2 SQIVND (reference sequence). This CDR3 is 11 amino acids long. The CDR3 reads CASGTFNEQFF. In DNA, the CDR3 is TGTGCTTCCGGGACCTTCAATGAGCAGTTCTTC.

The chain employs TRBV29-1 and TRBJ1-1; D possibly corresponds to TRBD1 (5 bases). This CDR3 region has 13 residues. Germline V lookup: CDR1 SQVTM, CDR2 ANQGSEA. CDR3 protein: CSSSGGGIAEAFF. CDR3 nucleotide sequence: TGCAGTTCTTCAGGCGGGGGGATCGCTGAAGCTTTCTTT.

The CDR3 DNA reads as TGTGCCAGTAGAGGGACGGGGACGGAGACCCAGTACTTC. Amino acid sequence: CASRGTGTETQYF. The chain carries TRBV19 and TRBJ2-5, with D tentatively TRBD1 or TRBD2 (5 bases each). CDR3 length: 13 residues. Germline V gene data show CDR1 as LNHDA and CDR2 as SQIVND (reference sequence). V was clipped by 6 bases and J by 5 bases, with 13 bases between them.